What follows is one TCR beta chain and its context. The CDR3 sequence is 16 residues long. V shed 2 bases, J shed 2 bases, and the junction held 7 bases outside the gene matches. CDR1 SGHDT and CDR2 YYEEEE come from the germline V gene. The source of the sample is a study of identifying expanded T cells in peripheral blood. Here immunoSEQ multiplex PCR was the method, and the copy in TCRdb shows in-frame clones only, minus some. The sample contains around 120,000 clones, around four fifths of which appear only once. This sequence was found in a person aged 18 to 75 in good health. This rearrangement joins TRBV5-6 to TRBJ2-1, with TRBD2 identical over 7 bases. Sequenced: blood. CDR3 DNA: TGTGCCAGCAGCTTAGACAGCGGGACGGCCTACAATGAGCAGTTCTTC. Protein sequence: CASSLDSGTAYNEQFF.